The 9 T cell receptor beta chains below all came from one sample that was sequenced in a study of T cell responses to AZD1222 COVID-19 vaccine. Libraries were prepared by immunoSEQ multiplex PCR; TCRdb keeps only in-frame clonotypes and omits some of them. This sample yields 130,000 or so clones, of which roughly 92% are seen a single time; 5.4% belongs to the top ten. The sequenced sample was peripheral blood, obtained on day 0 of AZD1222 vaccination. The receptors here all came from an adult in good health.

CDR3 coding DNA: TGCGCCAGCAGCCCTCGGACAGGGAACACTGAAGCTTTCTTT. Translation: CASSPRTGNTEAFF. The V gene is TRBV4-1, the J gene TRBJ1-1; 7 nucleotides align to TRBD1. The CDR3 has 14 amino acids. The J segment lost 1 base and the V segment lost 4 bases, leaving 3 bases of the junction unmatched. The germline V gene encodes CDR1 MGHRA and CDR2 YSYEKL.

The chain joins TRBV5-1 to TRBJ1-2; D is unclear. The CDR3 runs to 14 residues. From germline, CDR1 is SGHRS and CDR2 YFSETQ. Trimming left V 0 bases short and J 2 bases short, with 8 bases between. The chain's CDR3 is CASSLATSNYGYTF. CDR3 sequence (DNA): TGCGCCAGCAGCTTGGCCACTTCGAACTATGGCTACACCTTC. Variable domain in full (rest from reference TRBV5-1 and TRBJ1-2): KAGVTQTPRYLIKTRGQQVTLSCSPISGHRSVSWYQQTPGQGLQFLFEYFSETQRNKGNFPGRFSGRQFSNSRSEMNVSTLELGDSALYLCASSLATSNYGYTFGSGTRLTVV.

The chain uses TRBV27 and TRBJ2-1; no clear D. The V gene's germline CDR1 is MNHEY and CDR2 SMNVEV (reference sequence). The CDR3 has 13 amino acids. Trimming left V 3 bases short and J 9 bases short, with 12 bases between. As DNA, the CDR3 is TGTGCCAGCAGTTTCGGGTCCGGTTCTGAGCAGTTCTTC. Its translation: CASSFGSGSEQFF.

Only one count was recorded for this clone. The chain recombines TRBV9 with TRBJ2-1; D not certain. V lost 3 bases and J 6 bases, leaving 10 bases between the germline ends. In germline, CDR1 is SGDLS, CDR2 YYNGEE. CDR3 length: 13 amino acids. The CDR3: CASSEPAGNEQFF. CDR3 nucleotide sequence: TGTGCCAGCAGCGAGCCCGCCGGCAATGAGCAGTTCTTC.

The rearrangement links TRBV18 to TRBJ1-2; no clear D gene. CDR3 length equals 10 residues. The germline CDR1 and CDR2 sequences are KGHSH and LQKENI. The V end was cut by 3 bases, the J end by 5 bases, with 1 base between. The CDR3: CASSPYGYTF. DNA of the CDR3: TGTGCCAGCTCACCTTATGGCTACACCTTC.

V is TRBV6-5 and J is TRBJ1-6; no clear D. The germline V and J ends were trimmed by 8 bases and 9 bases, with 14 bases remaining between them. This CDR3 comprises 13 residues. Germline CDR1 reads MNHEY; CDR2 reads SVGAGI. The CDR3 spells CASGAAGPSPLHF. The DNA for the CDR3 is TGTGCCAGCGGAGCGGCAGGTCCTTCACCCCTCCACTTT.

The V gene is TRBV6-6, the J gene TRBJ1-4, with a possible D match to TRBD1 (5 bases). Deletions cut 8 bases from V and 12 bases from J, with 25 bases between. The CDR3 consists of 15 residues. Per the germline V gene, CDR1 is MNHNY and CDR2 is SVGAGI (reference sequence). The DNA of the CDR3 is TGTGCCAGCTCCCCCCGGATTCTACCAAGCAGGGAACTGTTTTTT. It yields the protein CASSPRILPSRELFF.

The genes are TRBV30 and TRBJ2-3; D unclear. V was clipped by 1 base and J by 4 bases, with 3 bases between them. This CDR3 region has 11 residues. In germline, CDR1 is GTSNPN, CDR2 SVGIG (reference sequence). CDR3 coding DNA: TGTGCCTGGAGTGAATCAGATACGCAGTATTTT. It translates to CAWSESDTQYF.

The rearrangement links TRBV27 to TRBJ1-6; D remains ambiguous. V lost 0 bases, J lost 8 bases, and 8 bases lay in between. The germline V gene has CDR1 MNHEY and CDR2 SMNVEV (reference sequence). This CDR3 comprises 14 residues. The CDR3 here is CASSLSGSYSPLHF. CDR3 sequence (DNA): TGTGCCAGCAGTTTATCAGGGAGCTATTCACCCCTCCACTTT.